The rows below give T cell receptor beta chains drawn from one sample of a study of T-cell memory formation after mild COVID-19. MiXCR was run by TCRdb on the 5' RACE reads, yielding one entry per CDR3 protein. Among over 60,000 distinct CDR3 sequences listed, approximately 16% were seen once. Sequences were obtained from PBMCs or a T cell subset sorted from them (not recorded which). These receptors all stem from an adult woman who had mild COVID-19 (a few samples of this study predate the infection). Cell type and time point are not known. CDR3s include the opening cysteine and the closing phenylalanine or tryptophan. The D gene is left open where the match is weak. Clone size, where shown, is once, few, many, or a class for clones that have expanded.

v_gene	j_gene	abundance	d_gene	CDR3nt	CDR3aa
TRBV14	TRBJ2-1	many	NA	TGTGCCAGCAGCCAGGGAACGAGCTACAATGAGCAGTTCTTC	CASSQGTSYNEQFF
TRBV7-2	TRBJ2-7	NA	TRBD1	TGTGCCAGCAGCAGATACATGGACAGGGGTGAGAACGAGCAGTACTTC	CASSRYMDRGENEQYF
TRBV5-1	TRBJ1-2	few	NA	TGCGCCAGCAGGAGGGTACAGGACTATGGCTACACCTTC	CASRRVQDYGYTF
TRBV7-2	TRBJ2-7	few	TRBD2	TGTGCCAGCAGCCTCTCGCCGGGGGGCTCCTACGAGCAGTACTTC	CASSLSPGGSYEQYF
TRBV7-3	TRBJ2-3	NA	TRBD2	TGTGCCAGCAGCTTAAAAGCCCTAGCGGGGGGGGTGAATACGCAGTATTTT	CASSLKALAGGVNTQYF
TRBV2	TRBJ2-7	NA	NA	TGTGCCAGCAGTGACAGACTGGGCGAGCAGTACTTC	CASSDRLGEQYF
TRBV30	TRBJ2-3	NA	NA	TGTGCCTGGAGTGTTGAGGATTCCTCAGATACGCAGTATTTT	CAWSVEDSSDTQYF
TRBV11-3	TRBJ2-7	many	NA	TGTGCCAGCAGCCCCCAGGGGGGTATGTCTTACGAGCAGTACTTC	CASSPQGGMSYEQYF
TRBV5-8	TRBJ1-5	NA	NA	TGTGCCAGCAGCTTGGCCTGGAAAGACAATCAGCCCCAGCATTTT	CASSLAWKDNQPQHF
TRBV20-1	TRBJ2-3	NA	TRBD2	TGCAGTGCCGGGGGGGAGCGGGACACAGATACGCAGTATTTT	CSAGGERDTDTQYF
TRBV21-1	TRBJ2-5	NA	NA	TGTGCCAGCAGTACGGACTCACTTCAAGAGACCCAGTACTTC	CASSTDSLQETQYF
TRBV29-1	TRBJ2-7	NA	TRBD2	TGCAGCGTCATGACTAGCGGGAGCTCCTACGAGCAGTACTTC	CSVMTSGSSYEQYF
TRBV18	TRBJ2-3	NA	NA	TGTGCCAGCTCACCTCTGATGTGGGGGAACACAGATACGCAGTATTTT	CASSPLMWGNTDTQYF
TRBV11-2	TRBJ2-1	NA	NA	TGTGCCAGCAGCTTAGGACGTGGGAGCTCCTACAATGAGCAGTTCTTC	CASSLGRGSSYNEQFF
TRBV7-9	TRBJ2-5	NA	TRBD1	TGTGCCAGCAGCTTAGACCGACAGGGCCAGGAGACCCAGTACTTC	CASSLDRQGQETQYF
TRBV12-3/TRBV12-4	TRBJ2-7	few	NA	TGTGCCAGCAGTTTCCAGATGGAGCAGTACTTC	CASSFQMEQYF
TRBV7-9	TRBJ1-1	NA	NA	TGTGCCAGCCAATCCGAGGCAGGGATAACTGAAGCTTTCTTT	CASQSEAGITEAFF
TRBV29-1	TRBJ2-3	NA	NA	TGCAGCGTTGAAATGGAGGGAGAAACAGATACGCAGTATTTT	CSVEMEGETDTQYF
TRBV11-2	TRBJ2-1	once	NA	TGTGCCAGCAGGCTGGCGGGAAAGAATGAGCAGTTCTTC	CASRLAGKNEQFF
TRBV7-8	TRBJ1-1	once	NA	TGTGCCAGCAGCTTTTATCAGGGTGAAGAAGCTTTCTTT	CASSFYQGEEAFF
TRBV6-6	TRBJ2-7	NA	TRBD1	TGTGCCAGCAGTTACTCCAGGGGGAGCTCCTACGAGCAGTACTTC	CASSYSRGSSYEQYF
TRBV7-9	TRBJ2-4	few	TRBD2	TGTGCCAGCAGCTTAGATCCGGGGGGGAACATTCAGTACTTC	CASSLDPGGNIQYF